This T cell receptor (beta chain) came from a study of blood T cell repertoires in COVID-19. Original analysis: Quantification of nucleated cells was approximated via reference gene primer amplification. Repertoires were generated with immunoSEQ multiplex PCR, while TCRdb's copy carries only in-frame clones and drops some. From that table come the V and J calls and clone size; the DNA was used to work out D and trimming. The sample carries approximately 180,000 clones, approximately 85% recorded once. The table lists this clone with a few counts. The length of the CDR3 is 14 residues. V shed 0 bases and J shed 8 bases, with 13 bases lying between them. CDR1 and CDR2 (germline): MGHRA, YSYEKL.

The rearrangement uses TRBV4-1 and TRBJ1-2; a possible D gene is TRBD1 (6 bases). The sequenced sample consisted of PBMCs or T cells enriched from blood (not recorded which). This receptor was obtained from a man in his forties who had recovered from COVID-19. The CDR3 coding sequence is TGCGCCAGCAGCCAAGAGAACAGGGCGAGGGGCTACACCTTC. Protein sequence: CASSQENRARGYTF.